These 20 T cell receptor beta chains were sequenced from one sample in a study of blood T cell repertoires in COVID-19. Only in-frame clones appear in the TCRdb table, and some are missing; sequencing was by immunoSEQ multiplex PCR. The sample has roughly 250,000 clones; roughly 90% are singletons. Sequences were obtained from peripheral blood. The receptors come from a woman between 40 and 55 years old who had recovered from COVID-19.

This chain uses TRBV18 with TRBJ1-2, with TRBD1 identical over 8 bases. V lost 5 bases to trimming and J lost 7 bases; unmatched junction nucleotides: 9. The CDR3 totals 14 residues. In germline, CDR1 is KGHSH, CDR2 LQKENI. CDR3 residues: CASSVQGADSGYTF. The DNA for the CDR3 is TGTGCCAGCTCAGTGCAGGGGGCAGACAGTGGCTACACCTTC.

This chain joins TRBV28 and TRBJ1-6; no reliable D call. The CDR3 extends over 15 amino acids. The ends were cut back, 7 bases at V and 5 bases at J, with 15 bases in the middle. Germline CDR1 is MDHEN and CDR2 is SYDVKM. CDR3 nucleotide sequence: TGTGCCAGCATCTCCTCCGGACTCCATAATTCACCCCTCCACTTT. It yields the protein CASISSGLHNSPLHF.

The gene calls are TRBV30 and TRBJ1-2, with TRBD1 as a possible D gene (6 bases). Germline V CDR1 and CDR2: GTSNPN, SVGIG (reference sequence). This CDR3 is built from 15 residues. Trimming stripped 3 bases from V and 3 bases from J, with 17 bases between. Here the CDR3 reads CAWRAGASSYYGYTF. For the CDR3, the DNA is TGTGCCTGGAGAGCAGGGGCCTCGAGCTACTATGGCTACACCTTC. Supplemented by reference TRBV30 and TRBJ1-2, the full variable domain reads SQTIHQWPATLVQPVGSPLSLECTVEGTSNPNLYWYRQAAGRGLQLLFYSVGIGQISSEVPQNLSASRPQDRQFILSSKKLLLSDSGFYLCAWRAGASSYYGYTFGSGTRLTVV.

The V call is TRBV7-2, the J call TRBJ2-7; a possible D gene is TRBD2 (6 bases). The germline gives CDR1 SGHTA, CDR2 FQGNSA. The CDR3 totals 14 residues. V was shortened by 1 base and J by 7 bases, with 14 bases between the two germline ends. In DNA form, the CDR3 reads TGTGCCAGCAGCTTAGATCGGACTATTGGGGAGCAGTACTTC. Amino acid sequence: CASSLDRTIGEQYF.

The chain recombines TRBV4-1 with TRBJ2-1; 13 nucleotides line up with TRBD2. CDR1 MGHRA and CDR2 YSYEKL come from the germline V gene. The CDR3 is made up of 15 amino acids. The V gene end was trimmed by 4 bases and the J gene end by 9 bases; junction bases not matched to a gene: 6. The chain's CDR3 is CASSPPGLAGTEQFF. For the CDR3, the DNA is TGCGCCAGCAGCCCGCCGGGACTAGCGGGAACTGAGCAGTTCTTC.

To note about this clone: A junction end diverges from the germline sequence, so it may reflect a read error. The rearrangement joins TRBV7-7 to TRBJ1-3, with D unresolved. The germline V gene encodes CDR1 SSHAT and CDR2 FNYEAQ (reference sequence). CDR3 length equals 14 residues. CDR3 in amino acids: CASSPTSSGNTIYF. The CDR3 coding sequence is TGTGCTAGCAGCCCCACTAGCTCTGGAAACACCATATATTTT.

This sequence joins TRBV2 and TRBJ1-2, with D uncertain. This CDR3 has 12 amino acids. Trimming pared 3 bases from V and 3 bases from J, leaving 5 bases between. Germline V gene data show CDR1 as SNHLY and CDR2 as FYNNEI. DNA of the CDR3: TGTGCCAGCAGTGATGCGGACTATGGCTACACCTTC. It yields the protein CASSDADYGYTF.

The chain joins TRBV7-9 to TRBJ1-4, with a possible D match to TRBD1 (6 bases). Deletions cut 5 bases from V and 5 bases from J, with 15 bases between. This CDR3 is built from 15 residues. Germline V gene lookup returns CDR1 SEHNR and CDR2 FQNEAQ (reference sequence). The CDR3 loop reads CASSARIGQNEKLFF. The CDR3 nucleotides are TGTGCCAGCAGCGCTAGAATCGGACAGAATGAAAAACTGTTTTTT. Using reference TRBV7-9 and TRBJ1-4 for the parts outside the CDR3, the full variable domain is DTGVSQNPRHKITKRGQNVTFRCDPISEHNRLYWYRQTLGQGPEFLTYFQNEAQLEKSRLLSDRFSAERPKGSFSTLEIQRTEQGDSAMYLCASSARIGQNEKLFFGSGTQLSVL.

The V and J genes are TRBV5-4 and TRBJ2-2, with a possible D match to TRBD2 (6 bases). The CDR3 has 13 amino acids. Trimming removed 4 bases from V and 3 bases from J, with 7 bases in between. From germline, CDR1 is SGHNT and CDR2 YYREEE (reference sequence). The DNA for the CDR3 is TGTGCCAGCAGCCGGGAGTACACCGGGGAGCTGTTTTTT. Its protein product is CASSREYTGELFF. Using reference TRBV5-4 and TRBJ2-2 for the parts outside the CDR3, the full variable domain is ETGVTQSPTHLIKTRGQQVTLRCSSQSGHNTVSWYQQALGQGPQFIFQYYREEENGRGNFPPRFSGLQFPNYSSELNVNALELDDSALYLCASSREYTGELFFGEGSRLTVL.

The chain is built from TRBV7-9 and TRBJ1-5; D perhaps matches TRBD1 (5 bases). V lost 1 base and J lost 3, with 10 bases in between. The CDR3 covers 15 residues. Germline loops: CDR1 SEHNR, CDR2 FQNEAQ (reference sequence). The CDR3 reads CASSLDSGNNQPQHF. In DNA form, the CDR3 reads TGTGCCAGCAGCTTAGATTCAGGGAACAATCAGCCCCAGCATTTT.

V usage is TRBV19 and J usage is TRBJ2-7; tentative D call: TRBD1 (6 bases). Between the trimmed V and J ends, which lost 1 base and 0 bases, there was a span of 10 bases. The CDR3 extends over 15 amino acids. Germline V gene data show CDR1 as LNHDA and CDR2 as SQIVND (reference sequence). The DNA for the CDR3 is TGTGCCAGTAGTATAGCCACAGGGAGCTCCTACGAGCAGTACTTC. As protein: CASSIATGSSYEQYF.

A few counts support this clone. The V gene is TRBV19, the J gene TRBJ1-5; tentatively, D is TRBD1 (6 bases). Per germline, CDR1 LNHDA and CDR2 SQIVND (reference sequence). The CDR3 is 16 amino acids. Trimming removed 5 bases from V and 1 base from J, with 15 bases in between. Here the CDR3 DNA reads TGTGCCAGTAGTCCCAGACAGGACCTCAGCAATCAGCCCCAGCATTTT. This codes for CASSPRQDLSNQPQHF.

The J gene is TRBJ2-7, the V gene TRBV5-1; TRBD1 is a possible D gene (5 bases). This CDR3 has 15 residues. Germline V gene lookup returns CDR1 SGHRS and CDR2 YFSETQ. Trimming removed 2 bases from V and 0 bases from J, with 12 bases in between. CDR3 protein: CASSFRGRSSYEQYF. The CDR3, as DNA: TGCGCCAGCAGCTTTAGGGGTCGGAGCTCCTACGAGCAGTACTTC.

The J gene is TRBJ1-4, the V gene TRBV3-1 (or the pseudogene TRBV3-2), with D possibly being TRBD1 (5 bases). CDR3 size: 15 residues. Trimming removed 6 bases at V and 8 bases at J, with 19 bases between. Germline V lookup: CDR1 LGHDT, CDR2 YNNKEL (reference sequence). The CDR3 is CASSRYQTASEKLFF. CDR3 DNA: TGTGCCAGCAGTCGGTACCAGACAGCCTCCGAAAAACTGTTTTTT.

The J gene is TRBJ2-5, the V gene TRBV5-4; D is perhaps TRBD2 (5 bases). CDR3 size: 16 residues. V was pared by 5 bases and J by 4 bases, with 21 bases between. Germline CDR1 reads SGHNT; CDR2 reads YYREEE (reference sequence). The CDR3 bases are TGTGCCAGCAGGACTGGGGTGGGTACGGGGTCAGAGACCCAGTACTTC. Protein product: CASRTGVGTGSETQYF.

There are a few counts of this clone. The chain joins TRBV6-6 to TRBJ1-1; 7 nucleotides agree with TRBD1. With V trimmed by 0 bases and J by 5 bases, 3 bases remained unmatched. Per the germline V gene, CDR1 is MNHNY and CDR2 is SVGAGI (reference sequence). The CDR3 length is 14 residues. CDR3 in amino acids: CASSYSAGGTEAFF. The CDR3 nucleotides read TGTGCCAGCAGTTACTCCGCAGGGGGAACTGAAGCTTTCTTT.

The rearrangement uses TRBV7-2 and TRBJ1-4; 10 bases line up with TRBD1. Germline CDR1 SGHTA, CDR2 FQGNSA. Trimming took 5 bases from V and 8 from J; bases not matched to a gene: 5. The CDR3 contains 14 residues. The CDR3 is CASSRDRGPEKLFF. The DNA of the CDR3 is TGTGCCAGCAGCCGCGACAGGGGGCCGGAAAAACTGTTTTTT.

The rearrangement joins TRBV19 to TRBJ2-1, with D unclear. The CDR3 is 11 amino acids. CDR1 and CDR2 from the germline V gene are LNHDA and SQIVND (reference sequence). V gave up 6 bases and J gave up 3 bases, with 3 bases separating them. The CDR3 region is CASSVYNEQFF. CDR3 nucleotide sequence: TGTGCCAGTAGCGTCTACAATGAGCAGTTCTTC.

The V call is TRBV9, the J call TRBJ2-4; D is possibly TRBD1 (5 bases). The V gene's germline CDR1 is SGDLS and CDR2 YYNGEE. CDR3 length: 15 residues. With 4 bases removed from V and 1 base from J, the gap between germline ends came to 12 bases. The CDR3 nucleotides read TGTGCCAGCAGCTGGGGCAGTGATGCCAAAAACATTCAGTACTTC. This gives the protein CASSWGSDAKNIQYF.

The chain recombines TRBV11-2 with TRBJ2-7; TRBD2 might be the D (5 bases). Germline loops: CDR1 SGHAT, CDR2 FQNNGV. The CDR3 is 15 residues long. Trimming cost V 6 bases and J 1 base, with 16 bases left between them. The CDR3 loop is CASRPYGLGSYEQYF. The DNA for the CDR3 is TGTGCCAGCAGGCCATACGGACTGGGGTCCTACGAGCAGTACTTC. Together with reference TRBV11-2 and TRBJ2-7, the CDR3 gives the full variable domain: EAGVAQSPRYKIIEKRQSVAFWCNPISGHATLYWYQQILGQGPKLLIQFQNNGVVDDSQLPKDRFSAERLKGVDSTLKIQPAKLEDSAVYLCASRPYGLGSYEQYFGPGTRLTVT.